This T cell receptor beta chain was captured in a study of T cell repertoires in cytomegalovirus infection. A single record per CDR3 protein comes from TCRdb applying MiXCR to the reads. The sample includes more than 500,000 distinct CDR3 sequences, 16% of them seen just once. This clonotype was picked up many times. V was clipped by 0 bases and J by 0 bases, with 15 bases between them. CDR1 and CDR2 (germline): SEHNR, FQNEAQ (reference sequence). CDR3 size: 18 residues. Sequencing input: CD8+ T cells from PBMCs. The clonotype comes from a human donor in good health (CMV status not recorded). Some clones in this sample may be carry-over from other donors' samples. The chain couples TRBV7-9 to TRBJ2-1; the D gene is possibly TRBD2 (6 bases). Written as DNA, the CDR3 is TGTGCCAGCAGCTTAGCACGATTAGCGGTCAGCTCCTACAATGAGCAGTTCTTC. This translates into CASSLARLAVSSYNEQFF.